This entry describes one T cell receptor beta chain. Germline V gene sequence: CDR1 LGHNA, CDR2 YSLEER. The germline V and J ends were trimmed by 5 bases and 4 bases, with 10 bases remaining between them. The CDR3 has 13 amino acids. This record belongs to a study of PD-L1 blockade in urothelial cancer. Looking at the study overall: Blood was subjected to analysis at 3 weeks (second dose) and 6 weeks following treatment start. When blood samples were assessed, the median T cell count was approximately 140,000.

Assay used: immunoSEQ multiplex PCR; TCRdb lists only in-frame clones, some missing. Among some 41,000 clones listed, 88% were seen once. The sample in question was PBMCs, obtained around atezolizumab (anti-PD-L1) treatment. The TCR originated in a man older than 75 with urothelial cancer. The chain recombines TRBV4-3 with TRBJ2-3, with D maybe TRBD2 (5 bases). The CDR3 here is CASSYTRADTQYF. CDR3 nucleotide sequence: TGCGCCAGCAGCTACACTAGAGCAGATACGCAGTATTTT.